The 19 T cell receptor beta chains presented below share a single source sample, sequenced in a study of cytomegalovirus exposure and HLA in healthy donors. PCR employed 60 Vbeta and 13 Jbeta primers. Profiling relied on immunoSEQ multiplex PCR, and the TCRdb table lists in-frame clones only, not all of them. In the table there are 150,000 to 250,000 clones, over 65% of which are singletons. The source material was PBMCs. These receptors all stem from a boy aged 2-15 years in good health and CMV-seronegative.

Worth noting for this clone: The same CDR3 is also encoded by other DNA sequences in this sample. This chain joins TRBV7-2 and TRBJ2-5; TRBD2 might be the D (5 bases). Germline CDR1 and CDR2: SGHTA and FQGNSA. The V and J ends lost 0 bases and 1 base respectively, with 9 bases between them. The length of the CDR3 is 15 residues. CDR3 sequence (DNA): TGTGCCAGCAGCTTAGCGGGCGGACTCCAAGAGACCCAGTACTTC. This codes for CASSLAGGLQETQYF.

The chain employs TRBV4-1 and TRBJ1-5, with 8 bases aligning to TRBD1. J was trimmed by 0 bases and V by 3 bases; bases with no gene match: 13. Germline CDR1 and CDR2: MGHRA and YSYEKL. The CDR3 length is 19 residues. Here the CDR3 reads CASSQHPGGAIRSNQPQHF. In nucleotides, the CDR3 is TGCGCCAGCAGCCAGCATCCAGGGGGCGCGATCCGTAGCAATCAGCCCCAGCATTTT.

This clone has just a few counts. The rearrangement uses TRBV9 and TRBJ1-2; D is perhaps TRBD1 (5 bases). CDR1 and CDR2 from the germline V gene are SGDLS and YYNGEE. V dropped 2 bases and J dropped 2 bases, with 13 bases sitting between them. CDR3 length: 15 amino acids. Written as DNA, the CDR3 is TGTGCCAGCAGCGTGGGGGGGGAGGGCAACTATGGCTACACCTTC. It translates to CASSVGGEGNYGYTF.

The chain has TRBV7-2 and TRBJ2-7, with 7 bases aligning to TRBD2. Unmatched junction bases numbered 4, after V lost 1 base and J lost 1 base. The CDR3 sequence is 15 residues long. Germline V CDR1 and CDR2: SGHTA, FQGNSA. In DNA, the CDR3 is TGTGCCAGCAGCTTAGTGACGGGGGGTTCCTACGAGCAGTACTTC. This translates into CASSLVTGGSYEQYF.

The chain carries TRBV27 and TRBJ2-6; no clear D gene. V lost 1 base and J 2 bases, leaving 12 bases between the germline ends. The CDR3 contains 17 residues. From germline, CDR1 is MNHEY and CDR2 SMNVEV (reference sequence). CDR3 in DNA: TGTGCCAGCAGTTTATACCCCTCGCGAGCTGGGGCCAACGTCCTGACTTTC. Protein: CASSLYPSRAGANVLTF.

This CDR3 reads CASSPVIGGYTEAFF. The CDR3 DNA follows: TGTGCCAGCAGCCCGGTCATCGGGGGGTACACTGAAGCTTTCTTT. This chain uses TRBV7-6 with TRBJ1-1; a weak D match, TRBD1 (5 bases). Trimming removed 5 bases at V and 3 bases at J, with 16 bases between. This CDR3 has 15 residues. Germline V gives CDR1 SGHVS, CDR2 FNYEAQ.

The rearrangement links TRBV12-5 to TRBJ2-3; 7 bases align to TRBD1. The CDR3 loop spans 15 amino acids. CDR1 and CDR2 (germline): LGHNT, FRNRAP. J was trimmed by 1 base and V by 6 bases; bases with no gene match: 7. CDR3 coding DNA: TGTGCTAGTGGCACAGGGGCTGATGGCACAGATACGCAGTATTTT. Protein sequence: CASGTGADGTDTQYF.

There are a few counts of this clone. The chain employs TRBV14 and TRBJ1-2; 10 bases line up with TRBD1. Germline loops: CDR1 SGHDN, CDR2 FVKESK. The V segment lost 1 base and the J segment 4 bases; nucleotides outside the gene matches: 0. The CDR3 spans 14 residues. The CDR3 DNA reads TGTGCCAGCAGCCAAGGGACAGGGGGCTATGGCTACACCTTC. Translated: CASSQGTGGYGYTF.

The J gene is TRBJ2-5, the V gene TRBV6-5, with a tentative D call TRBD1 (7 bases). The J call may be wrong; the DNA end is better matched by TRBJ2-7. Germline V gene lookup returns CDR1 MNHEY and CDR2 SVGAGI. The CDR3 is 15 residues long. The CDR3 DNA sequence: TGTGCCAGCAGGACCACAGGGGCGGGGTCCTACGAGCAGTACTTC. Amino acid sequence: CASRTTGAGSYEQYF.

The chain uses TRBV15 and TRBJ2-1, with TRBD1 matching over 9 bases. The germline CDR1 and CDR2 sequences are LNHNV and YYDKDF (reference sequence). V lost 6 bases and J lost 4; bases outside the gene matches: 7. The CDR3 is made up of 15 amino acids. The CDR3: CATSTQGALYNEQFF. CDR3 nucleotide sequence: TGTGCCACCAGTACACAGGGGGCCCTTTACAATGAGCAGTTCTTC.

V is TRBV6-6 and J is TRBJ1-5, with D uncertain. This CDR3 is 13 amino acids long. Germline CDR1 reads MNHNY; CDR2 reads SVGAGI (reference sequence). Trimming shortened V by 0 bases and J by 5 bases, and 5 bases separated the two germline ends. The CDR3 loop reads CASSYSADQPQHF. The CDR3 DNA reads as TGTGCCAGCAGTTACTCAGCGGATCAGCCCCAGCATTTT.

The rearrangement joins TRBV9 to TRBJ2-3; D is undetermined. Germline CDR1 and CDR2: SGDLS and YYNGEE. This CDR3 contains 13 residues. The V end was cut by 4 bases, the J end by 6 bases, with 12 bases between. The DNA of the CDR3 is TGTGCCAGCAGCCCCCCCGCCGGGGATACGCAGTATTTT. Translated: CASSPPAGDTQYF.

V is TRBV7-2 and J is TRBJ1-1, with 8 bases aligning to TRBD1. After removal of 5 bases from V and 3 bases from J, the junction contained 8 bases not matched to a gene. CDR3 length: 15 amino acids. Germline lookup yields CDR1 SGHTA and CDR2 FQGNSA. CDR3 nucleotide sequence: TGTGCCAGCAGCCAGCAGGGGGCGCGGGACACTGAAGCTTTCTTT. The encoded protein is CASSQQGARDTEAFF.

The rearrangement uses TRBV10-3 and TRBJ2-3; 11 bases match TRBD2. V gave up 6 bases and J gave up 3 bases; unmatched junction bases: 5. Germline V gene sequence: CDR1 ENHRY, CDR2 SYGVKD. The CDR3 has 15 residues. The CDR3 DNA is TGTGCCATCAGCCTTAGCGGGGGGGCAACAGATACGCAGTATTTT. Encoded protein: CAISLSGGATDTQYF.

This rearrangement joins TRBV6-1 to TRBJ2-3; D remains unclear. This CDR3 has 14 amino acids. Per germline, CDR1 MNHNS and CDR2 SASEGT. V lost 0 bases to trimming and J lost 4 bases, with 8 bases between them. The CDR3 is CASSEARVADTQYF. Here the CDR3 DNA reads TGTGCCAGCAGTGAAGCGCGTGTGGCAGATACGCAGTATTTT.

The chain links TRBV18 to TRBJ2-5; D is ambiguous. V was shortened by 5 bases and J by 0 bases, with 4 bases between the two germline ends. Looked up from germline, CDR1 is KGHSH and CDR2 is LQKENI. The CDR3 extends over 12 amino acids. CDR3 protein: CASSSYQETQYF. The CDR3 DNA reads TGTGCCAGCTCATCCTACCAAGAGACCCAGTACTTC.

The J gene is TRBJ2-7, the V gene TRBV19; 10 nucleotides agree with TRBD1. The length of the CDR3 is 15 residues. V lost 6 bases, J lost 3 bases, and 8 bases stayed unmatched. CDR1 is LNHDA and CDR2 is SQIVND in the germline V gene (reference sequence). The CDR3 DNA is TGTGCCAGTAGCCCGGGCGGGACAGGGGTCTACGAGCAGTACTTC. Protein: CASSPGGTGVYEQYF.

The genes are TRBV7-6 and TRBJ2-2; 10 bases match TRBD1. Germline CDR1 SGHVS, CDR2 FNYEAQ. V was clipped by 5 bases and J by 8 bases; unmatched bases: 11. The CDR3 consists of 16 residues. The CDR3 DNA sequence: TGTGCCAGCAGCCCGGACAGGGGGTCCCTCAATGGGGAGCTGTTTTTT. As protein: CASSPDRGSLNGELFF.

The chain links TRBV9 to TRBJ1-1, with D possibly matching TRBD1 (6 bases). The CDR3 length is 12 residues. Trimming left V 3 bases short and J 3 bases short, with 6 bases between. In germline, CDR1 is SGDLS, CDR2 YYNGEE. CDR3 protein: CASSDRDTEAFF. The CDR3 bases are TGTGCCAGCAGCGACAGGGACACTGAAGCTTTCTTT.